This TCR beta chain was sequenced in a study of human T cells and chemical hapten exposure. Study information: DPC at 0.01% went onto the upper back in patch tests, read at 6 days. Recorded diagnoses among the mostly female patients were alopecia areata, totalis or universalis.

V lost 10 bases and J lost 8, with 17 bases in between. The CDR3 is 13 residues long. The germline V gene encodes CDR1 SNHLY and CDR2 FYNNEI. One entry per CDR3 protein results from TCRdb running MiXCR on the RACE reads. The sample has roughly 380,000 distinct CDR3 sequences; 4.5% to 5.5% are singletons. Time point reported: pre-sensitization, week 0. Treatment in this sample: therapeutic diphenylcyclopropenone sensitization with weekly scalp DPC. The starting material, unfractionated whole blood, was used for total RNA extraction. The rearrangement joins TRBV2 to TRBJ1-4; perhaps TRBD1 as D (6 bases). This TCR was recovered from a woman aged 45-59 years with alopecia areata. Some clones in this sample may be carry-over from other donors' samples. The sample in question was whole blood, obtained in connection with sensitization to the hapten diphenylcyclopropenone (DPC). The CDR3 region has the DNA TGTGCCACAAACCGGGACACGCAAGAAAAACTGTTTTTT. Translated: CATNRDTQEKLFF.